This entry lists 23 T cell receptor beta chains sequenced from one sample in a study of blood T cell repertoires in COVID-19 (TCRdb year 2020). The method was the immunoSEQ multiplex PCR assay. Here the immuneACCESS table is served through TCRdb, limited to in-frame sequences with V and J called. Missing clones are a known gap in these copies; in checked studies unresolved V genes cover under half, and the rest lacks a known reason. This sample gives roughly 150,000 clones in total; roughly 85% of them show up just once. The ten most abundant clones make up roughly 1.9% of the sample. Sample: peripheral blood. These receptors all come from an elderly woman with acute or convalescent COVID-19.

This clone was found once. The V and J genes are TRBV4-1 and TRBJ1-2, with no clear D. The CDR3 runs to 17 residues. V was trimmed by 0 bases and J by 4 bases, leaving 18 bases between them. CDR1 and CDR2 from the germline V gene are MGHRA and YSYEKL. The CDR3 loop is CASSQDPMTRGSYGYTF. The CDR3 DNA follows: TGCGCCAGCAGCCAAGACCCGATGACCCGAGGGAGCTATGGCTACACCTTC.

The chain is built from TRBV6-5 and TRBJ2-7, with D hard to call. The germline V gene has CDR1 MNHEY and CDR2 SVGAGI. V shed 7 bases and J shed 6 bases, with 13 bases lying between them. The CDR3 runs 12 residues. CDR3 amino acids: CASTNEVREQYF. The CDR3 DNA reads as TGTGCCAGCACCAACGAAGTGCGCGAGCAGTACTTC.

This clone showed up just once. The chain uses TRBV23-1 and TRBJ2-7, with TRBD1 identical over 8 bases. TRBV23-1 has ORF status, its function being uncertain. The CDR3 is made up of 12 amino acids. Trimming at V came to 6 bases and at J to 4 bases, leaving 2 bases not matched to a gene. The CDR3 DNA follows: TGCGCCAGCAGGACAGGGGCATACGAGCAGTACTTC. Translation: CASRTGAYEQYF.

The gene calls are TRBV19 and TRBJ2-2; 10 bases fit TRBD2. The V segment lost 5 bases and the J segment 7 bases; nucleotides outside the gene matches: 13. Germline loops: CDR1 LNHDA, CDR2 SQIVND (reference sequence). The CDR3 is 17 residues long. This CDR3 reads CASSSHSGGFIVGELFF. CDR3 DNA: TGTGCCAGTAGTTCCCATAGCGGGGGGTTTATCGTCGGGGAGCTGTTTTTT.

The chain carries TRBV12-3 or TRBV12-4 and TRBJ1-6; D uncertain. V gave up 2 bases and J gave up 6 bases, with 5 bases separating them. The CDR3 loop spans 13 amino acids. The CDR3 nucleotides read TGTGCCAGCAGTTTACAGGTTAATTCACCCCTCCACTTT. Its translation is CASSLQVNSPLHF.

CDR3 loop: CASSFQAGAGELFF. The CDR3 DNA reads as TGCGCCAGCAGCTTCCAAGCGGGAGCCGGGGAGCTGTTTTTT. The V call is TRBV5-1, the J call TRBJ2-2, with 8 bases fitting TRBD2. Losses at the gene ends were 2 bases for V and 6 bases for J; bases not matched to a gene: 3. CDR1 is SGHRS and CDR2 is YFSETQ in the germline V gene. The CDR3 is 14 residues long.

V and J are TRBV5-4 and TRBJ2-1; 10 bases map to TRBD1. The CDR3 length is 17 residues. V lost 4 bases, J lost 6 bases, and 13 bases stayed unmatched. Per the germline V gene, CDR1 is SGHNT and CDR2 is YYREEE (reference sequence). Here the CDR3 DNA reads TGTGCCAGCAGCAGGGACAGGGGATTCTTAACTTCCAATGAGCAGTTCTTC. It yields the protein CASSRDRGFLTSNEQFF.

V usage is TRBV19 and J usage is TRBJ1-2; possibly TRBD1 for D (5 bases). With 6 bases removed from V and 2 bases from J, the gap between germline ends came to 13 bases. The CDR3 has 14 residues. Germline assignment: CDR1 LNHDA and CDR2 SQIVND (reference sequence). The CDR3 protein is CASRPGLRNYGYTF. In nucleotides, the CDR3 is TGTGCCAGTAGACCGGGACTGAGGAACTATGGCTACACCTTC.

This clone occurred a few times. CDR3 nucleotide sequence: TGTGCCAGTAGTCTACAGGGAATTGAGAGCAATCAGCCCCAGCATTTT. This codes for CASSLQGIESNQPQHF. This chain uses TRBV19 with TRBJ1-5; D is possibly TRBD1 (6 bases). This CDR3 comprises 16 residues. With 5 bases removed from V and 1 base from J, the gap between germline ends came to 15 bases. Germline V lookup: CDR1 LNHDA, CDR2 SQIVND (reference sequence). The complete variable domain, with remaining parts taken from reference TRBV19 and TRBJ1-5, reads DGGITQSPKYLFRKEGQNVTLSCEQNLNHDAMYWYRQDPGQGLRLIYYSQIVNDFQKGDIAEGYSVSREKKESFPLTVTSAQKNPTAFYLCASSLQGIESNQPQHFGDGTRLSIL.

The chain links TRBV19 to TRBJ2-2; 8 positions match TRBD2. This CDR3 has 16 residues. Germline V gene lookup returns CDR1 LNHDA and CDR2 SQIVND (reference sequence). The V gene end was trimmed by 5 bases and the J gene end by 5 bases; junction bases not matched to a gene: 10. CDR3 sequence reads: CASSSVAGSGTGELFF. The CDR3 DNA reads as TGTGCCAGTAGTTCTGTAGCGGGATCGGGGACCGGGGAGCTGTTTTTT. Looking up the rest from reference TRBV19 and TRBJ2-2 gives the full variable domain: DGGITQSPKYLFRKEGQNVTLSCEQNLNHDAMYWYRQDPGQGLRLIYYSQIVNDFQKGDIAEGYSVSREKKESFPLTVTSAQKNPTAFYLCASSSVAGSGTGELFFGEGSRLTVL.

V usage is TRBV6-5 and J usage is TRBJ2-1, with 8 positions matching TRBD1. There are 13 residues in the CDR3. Trimming took 5 bases from V and 8 from J; bases not matched to a gene: 5. The V gene's germline CDR1 is MNHEY and CDR2 SVGAGI. The CDR3 nucleotides read TGTGCCAGCAGTCGGACAGGGAATGATGAGCAGTTCTTC. Residues: CASSRTGNDEQFF.

J is TRBJ1-6 and V is TRBV10-3; no definite D call. This CDR3 spans 15 amino acids. Germline V gene data show CDR1 as ENHRY and CDR2 as SYGVKD. V was trimmed by 0 bases and J by 8 bases, leaving 11 bases between them. CDR3 coding DNA: TGTGCCATCAGTGAGTCGGAGAGAAATGATTCACCCCTCCACTTT. It yields the protein CAISESERNDSPLHF.

A remark on this clone: One junction end does not reproduce the germline sequence, and a read error may be involved. The genes are TRBV7-9 and TRBJ2-5; D is possibly TRBD2 (6 bases). This CDR3 has 17 amino acids. Germline V lookup: CDR1 SEHNR, CDR2 FQNEAQ (reference sequence). Written as DNA, the CDR3 is TGTGCCAGCAGCAAAGGAGGTATTGGGGAGGAACGGGAGACCCAGCACTTC. Its protein product is CASSKGGIGEERETQHF.

This clone was detected only a few times. The chain links TRBV19 to TRBJ2-7; D perhaps matches TRBD1 (6 bases). Trimming left V 8 bases short and J 5 bases short, with 16 bases between. The CDR3 has 13 residues. The germline CDR1 and CDR2 sequences are LNHDA and SQIVND (reference sequence). The CDR3 DNA is TGTGCCAGTGCACAGGGCACCGGGGACGAGCAGTACTTC. This encodes CASAQGTGDEQYF.

The V call is TRBV2, the J call TRBJ1-1; TRBD1 might be the D (6 bases). The CDR3 sequence is 14 residues long. CDR1 is SNHLY and CDR2 is FYNNEI in the germline V gene. V dropped 9 bases and J dropped 0 bases, with 14 bases sitting between them. The CDR3 is CASRQGRVNTEAFF. The CDR3 DNA sequence: TGTGCCAGTAGGCAGGGGAGGGTGAACACTGAAGCTTTCTTT.

The rearrangement joins TRBV4-3 to TRBJ2-3; a possible D gene is TRBD1 (6 bases). Looked up from germline, CDR1 is LGHNA and CDR2 is YSLEER. Trimming shortened V by 1 base and J by 0 bases, and 11 bases separated the two germline ends. The CDR3 has 16 amino acids. The CDR3 DNA reads TGCGCCAGCAGCCAAGGTATCGACAGGAGCACAGATACGCAGTATTTT. The encoded protein is CASSQGIDRSTDTQYF.

The chain joins TRBV7-2 to TRBJ2-7; weak D call: TRBD1 (5 bases). Looked up from germline, CDR1 is SGHTA and CDR2 is FQGNSA. This CDR3 is 15 amino acids long. With 3 bases removed from V and 1 base from J, the gap between germline ends came to 13 bases. CDR3 nucleotides: TGTGCCAGCAGCTTTGGGTCAGGGCCTTCCTACGAGCAGTACTTC. It is translated as CASSFGSGPSYEQYF.

V gene TRBV2 combines with J gene TRBJ1-1; 8 bases match TRBD1. The CDR3 extends over 14 amino acids. V dropped 3 bases and J dropped 3; count of bases not matched to a gene: 3. Germline V gene sequence: CDR1 SNHLY, CDR2 FYNNEI. CDR3 region: CASSDLQGDTEAFF. The CDR3 bases are TGTGCCAGCAGTGACTTACAGGGGGACACTGAAGCTTTCTTT.

This chain connects TRBV9 to TRBJ1-2; no clear D. CDR1 is SGDLS, CDR2 YYNGEE, per germline. Trimming removed 4 bases from V and 2 bases from J, with 9 bases in between. The length of the CDR3 is 13 residues. The chain's CDR3 is CASSPQMNYGYTF. The CDR3 DNA reads as TGTGCCAGCAGCCCTCAGATGAACTATGGCTACACCTTC.

The CDR3 is CASSTGTGLYEQYF. The CDR3, as DNA: TGCGCCAGCAGCACCGGGACAGGCCTCTACGAGCAGTACTTC. The chain recombines TRBV5-1 with TRBJ2-7; 8 nucleotides line up with TRBD1. The germline gives CDR1 SGHRS, CDR2 YFSETQ. The CDR3 length is 14 residues. The J segment lost 3 bases and the V segment lost 4 bases, leaving 6 bases of the junction unmatched.

V and J are TRBV11-2 and TRBJ2-1; 9 nucleotides line up with TRBD2. CDR1 is SGHAT, CDR2 FQNNGV, per germline. The CDR3 runs to 16 residues. Trimming cost V 4 bases and J 4 bases; bases outside gene matches: 8. The CDR3 DNA reads TGTGCCAGCAGCTCTAGCGGCGGGAGGGCTTACAATGAGCAGTTCTTC. Residues: CASSSSGGRAYNEQFF.

This chain links TRBV7-2 with TRBJ2-3; D perhaps matches TRBD2 (6 bases). V dropped 2 bases and J dropped 0 bases, with 12 bases sitting between them. The CDR3 sequence is 16 residues long. CDR1 and CDR2 from the germline V gene are SGHTA and FQGNSA. This chain's CDR3 is CASSLSVGGSTDTQYF. The CDR3 coding sequence is TGTGCCAGCAGCTTATCGGTGGGAGGAAGCACAGATACGCAGTATTTT.

This chain joins TRBV25-1 and TRBJ1-2; D is unresolved. The CDR3 length is 14 residues. V was clipped by 5 bases and J by 3 bases, with 13 bases between them. CDR1 is MGHDK and CDR2 is SYGVNS in the germline V gene. CDR3 protein: CASSLAGLDYGYTF. CDR3 in DNA: TGTGCCAGCAGTCTTGCGGGTTTGGACTATGGCTACACCTTC.